This record concerns one T cell receptor (beta chain) sequence. Its antigen is unknown. This CDR3 contains 15 residues. V shed 5 bases and J 5 bases; nucleotides not matched to a gene: 10. In germline, CDR1 is SGHNT, CDR2 YYREEE (reference sequence). This sample is drawn from a study of vaccination and CD4 T cells after COVID-19. Study at large: As a positive control, some control cultures were given a CEFX pool, while others were given an HIV-1 Nef pool or no peptide.

The Oncomine TCR Beta short-read assay generated sequence data from the DNA of cultured CD4+ T cells. From the PCR reads, TCRdb called clonotypes with MiXCR, one entry per CDR3 protein. The table lists about 12,000 distinct CDR3 sequences, about half of them singletons. Treatment indicated: roughly 11-day PBMC culture with coronavirus spike peptide pools or control peptides (ViraFEST assay). With peptide pools, ViraFEST first expanded antigen-specific T cells and afterwards sequenced their TCRs. Notes on the study in general: Looking at convalescent patients, 304 of their 307 vaccine-specific clones were spike mono-reactive.

The V call is TRBV5-4, the J call TRBJ1-1; 9 bases agree with TRBD1. The specimen was CD4+ T cells from blood, cultured in vitro. This TCR derives from a human donor who had recovered from COVID-19. The CDR3 loop reads CASRSTGGRETEAFF. The CDR3 DNA follows: TGTGCCAGCAGATCTACAGGGGGCCGGGAAACTGAAGCTTTCTTT.